This T cell receptor beta chain emerged from a study of shared clonotypes between healthy human individuals. J gave up 10 bases and V 5 bases, and 3 bases lay outside the gene matches. Germline assignment: CDR1 ENHRY and CDR2 SYGVKD. This CDR3 is built from 13 residues. Subsets obtained from CD4+ cells comprised CD45RA+ naive and CD45RA-negative memory cells. The assay was carried out at the deep level. Libraries were prepared by immunoSEQ multiplex PCR; TCRdb keeps only in-frame clonotypes and omits some of them. This table holds under 2,500,000 clones, around 95% found once. Turning to this clone: The antigen is undetermined.

Study conclusions and caveats: Shared clonotypes: roughly 4.7% naive CD4, around 3.7% naive CD8, less than 2.5% memory CD4, under 0.5% memory CD8. In contrast to clonotypes shared by all four donors, non-shared clonotypes had lower generation probabilities.

The sequencing input was naive CD4+ T cells sorted from blood. As for subset: CD45RA+ positively selected. This TCR was recovered from a man aged 18 to 30 in good health. V is TRBV10-3 and J is TRBJ2-1, with 12 bases matching TRBD2. CDR3 nucleotide sequence: TGTGCCATCAGTCTTACTAGCGGGGGGGAGCAGTTCTTC. Protein product: CAISLTSGGEQFF.